This T cell receptor (beta chain) was captured in a study of CD8 T cells in Susac syndrome. RNA was extracted with the RNeasy kit, and a quantity of roughly 0.5 to 1 ug was reverse transcribed using random hexamers. The CDR3 of TCR beta was amplified by immunoSEQ multiplex PCR across 54 Vbeta and 13 Jbeta. TCRdb called the immunoSEQ multiplex PCR reads again in MiXCR, with one record for every CDR3 protein. The repertoire holds more than 150,000 distinct CDR3 sequences, with about 95% as singletons. CD8+ and CD4+ T cells were negatively isolated; TEMRA cells were FACS-enriched. This CDR3 is built from 12 residues. The V end lost 5 bases, the J end lost 1 base, and 9 bases lay between the germline ends. Germline V gene lookup returns CDR1 SQVTM and CDR2 ANQGSEA.

Sequenced input: CD8+ T cells from PBMCs. This chain joins TRBV29-1 and TRBJ2-7; no definite D call. This receptor was identified in a human donor with multiple sclerosis. In nucleotides, the CDR3 is TGCAGCGTTCTAACGCCTTCCTACGAGCAGTACGTC. Encoded protein: CSVLTPSYEQYV.